This T cell receptor (beta chain) was identified in a study of cytotoxic CD8 clonotypes in ibrutinib-treated CLL (dated by TCRdb to the early 2020s). For context, the study as a whole: The cohort was composed of about 10 relapsed/refractory and fewer than 16 treatment-naive patients; IGHV unmutated status was identified in 17 patients. Of the 70 to 90 people in the trial, about 25 had longitudinal samples available. Partial responses were observed in approximately 24 patients and complete responses in 2; after a median follow-up of 68 months, remission was maintained in roughly 14 patients and progression was observed in roughly twelve. Cryopreserved peripheral blood mononuclear cells were collected before treatment, at response, and at either disease progression or sustained remission. On average, each sample yielded around 230,000 productive templates and about 94,000 productive rearrangements. Response samples were obtained after a median of roughly 13 months of treatment, with a range of about 6 to 36 months. All remission and progressive disease samples were collected while patients were still receiving ibrutinib.

The label giving this sample's time point can be read as: roughly 2 years on ibrutinib. For TCR beta library preparation, 1.5 to 2.5 micrograms of genomic DNA were extracted from the cryopreserved PBMCs. Longitudinal blood samples from CLL patients on ibrutinib monotherapy were analyzed using high-throughput TCR beta sequencing. The patients took part in an open-label, single-center phase 2 trial of ibrutinib monotherapy. Results and caveats for the whole study, not just this receptor: Clonality increased at ibrutinib response, stayed stable in sustained remission, and fell back toward baseline at progression. Public clonotypes were found to be uncommon and were observed to contract or remain stable during treatment; the increase in clonality was shown to reflect expansion of private clonotypes at ibrutinib response. Lymph node repertoires were not examined, and the timing of sampling was not matched between patients in sustained remission and those whose disease progressed. At baseline, clonality was higher than in age-matched healthy donors and showed a strong correlation with circulating CD8+ T-cell counts.

A note on this clone: Its antigen specificity is not known. No base quality values were provided; no much bigger clone lies one nucleotide off.

A MiSeq instrument was used for deep resolution sequencing, which targeted depths ranging from 1 in 1 million up to 1 in 200,000 T cells, with coverage averaging 10x for each clonotype. TCR beta libraries were generated with the immunoSEQ hsTCRB Kit. As for how the authors treated the data: The data were analyzed with ImmunoSEQ Analyzer and ImmunoSEQ Data Assistant, and V, D and J gene assignments followed IMGT definitions. Clonality, with values ranging from 0 to 1, was calculated as one minus the normalized Shannon entropy of productive rearrangement frequencies. Only overrepresented clonotypes making up at least 0.05% of the repertoire of each patient were included in the public clonotype analysis. Approximately 12 age-matched healthy donor repertoires from immuneACCESS were used as controls for clonality. The source is immuneACCESS, and TCRdb retained only in-frame sequences with V and J called. Part of the clones is not carried over; for the studies checked, unresolved V genes explain less than half of this, and the remainder is unexplained. V and J calls and clone size are those listed in that table; D and trimming were worked out from the DNA. This sample has almost 250,000 clones in its table, and around 70% of those were observed once. Less than 20% of the sample rests with the top ten.

The sample in question was PBMCs, obtained after 24 months of ibrutinib treatment. This TCR was recovered from a human donor with chronic lymphocytic leukemia.

The CDR3 sequence is CASSFGPHNEQFF. The nucleotides are TGTGCCAGCAGCTTTGGGCCTCACAATGAGCAGTTCTTC. Recombination linked TRBV5-4 to TRBJ2-1, with no reliable assignment of the D segment. The V end loses 2 bases and the J end loses 5 bases, and a stretch of 8 bases separates them. The germline V gene (reference sequence) yields SGHNT for CDR1 and YYREEE for CDR2. The CDR3 contains 13 residues, cysteine and phenylalanine counted. Of all the DNA, just the CDR3 is kept, 39 bases in frame from base 1.